This TCR beta chain originates from a study of blood T cells in healthy people across ages. Points from the study as a whole: Observed TCR beta diversity showed a strong correlation with the percentage of naive T cells as measured by flow cytometry.

The authors ran a second PCR of about 6 to 12 cycles using a sample-barcoded 5' primer and a J-beta primer mix. One entry per CDR3 protein results from TCRdb running MiXCR on the 5' RACE reads. The sample carries some 710,000 distinct CDR3 sequences, about 20% recorded once. Trimming removed 0 bases at V and 0 bases at J, with 12 bases between. The CDR3 extends over 18 amino acids. Germline CDR1 LGHDT, CDR2 YNNKEL (reference sequence). This clonotype was recorded a few times. Its antigen is undetermined. This TCR was recovered from a man between 70 and 80 years old in good health. Sequencing was done on a sample of blood. The V and J genes are TRBV3-1 and TRBJ2-6; D unclear. DNA of the CDR3: TGTGCCAGCAGCCAAGAAATGGTTTCTTTCTCTGGGGCCAACGTCCTGACTTTC. Protein product: CASSQEMVSFSGANVLTF.